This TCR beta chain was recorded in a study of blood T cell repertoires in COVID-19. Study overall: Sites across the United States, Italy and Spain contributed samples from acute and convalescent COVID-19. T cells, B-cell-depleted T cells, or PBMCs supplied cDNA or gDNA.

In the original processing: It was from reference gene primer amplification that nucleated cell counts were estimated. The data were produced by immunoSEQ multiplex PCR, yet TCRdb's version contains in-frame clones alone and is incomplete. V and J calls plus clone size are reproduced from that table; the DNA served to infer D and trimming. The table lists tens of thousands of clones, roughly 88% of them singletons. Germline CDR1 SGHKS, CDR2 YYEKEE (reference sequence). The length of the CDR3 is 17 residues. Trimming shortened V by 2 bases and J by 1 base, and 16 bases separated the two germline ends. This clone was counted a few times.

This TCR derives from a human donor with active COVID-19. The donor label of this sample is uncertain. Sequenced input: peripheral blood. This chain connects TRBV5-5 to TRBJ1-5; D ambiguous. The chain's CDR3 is CASSFLGVGLSNQPQHF. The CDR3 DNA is TGTGCCAGCAGCTTTTTAGGTGTGGGCTTAAGCAATCAGCCCCAGCATTTT.